The next 12 T cell receptor beta chains were all read from a single sample in a study of Ad26.COV2.S vaccination and SARS-CoV-2 variants. Treatment denoted: 15 to 20 received Ad26.COV2.S at low or high dose, single or two shots; 5 received placebo; per-sample allocation not given. Following the first vaccine or placebo injection, samples were taken on day 63. Method: immunoSEQ multiplex PCR; TCRdb's copy keeps in-frame clones and lacks some. The data show about 680,000 clones, with about 89% seen just once and over 1.3% held by the top ten. This specimen was peripheral blood, taken in a trial of Ad26.COV2.S vaccine versus placebo. Every receptor here comes from a person between 18 and 59 years old who received the Ad26.COV2.S COVID-19 vaccine or a placebo.

The CDR3, as DNA: TGTGCCTGGAGCCCGGGACGGAGCTACGAGCAGTACTTC. It specifies CAWSPGRSYEQYF. The chain has TRBV30 and TRBJ2-7; TRBD1 or TRBD2 may be the D gene (5 bases each). This CDR3 is 13 amino acids long. CDR1 and CDR2 (germline): GTSNPN, SVGIG (reference sequence). Trimming stripped 3 bases from V and 3 bases from J, with 12 bases between. The full variable domain, completed using reference TRBV30 and TRBJ2-7, is SQTIHQWPATLVQPVGSPLSLECTVEGTSNPNLYWYRQAAGRGLQLLFYSVGIGQISSEVPQNLSASRPQDRQFILSSKKLLLSDSGFYLCAWSPGRSYEQYFGPGTRLTVT.

The V and J genes are TRBV19 and TRBJ1-5; TRBD1 might be the D (5 bases). Germline CDR1 and CDR2: LNHDA and SQIVND (reference sequence). Trimming left V 5 bases short and J 2 bases short, with 13 bases between. The CDR3 runs to 15 residues. The chain's CDR3 is CASSAGPWGNQPQHF. CDR3 bases: TGTGCCAGTAGTGCGGGACCCTGGGGCAATCAGCCCCAGCATTTT.

The rearrangement links TRBV2 to TRBJ1-2, with unresolved D. V gave up 0 bases and J gave up 6 bases, with 11 bases separating them. Per germline, CDR1 SNHLY and CDR2 FYNNEI. There are 14 residues in the CDR3. DNA of the CDR3: TGTGCCAGCAGTGAAGCGCAGAGGCATAATGGCTACACCTTC. This gives the protein CASSEAQRHNGYTF.

The V gene is TRBV10-3, the J gene TRBJ2-7; the match to TRBD1 covers 7 bases. The germline gives CDR1 ENHRY, CDR2 SYGVKD. Losses at the gene ends were 6 bases for V and 4 bases for J; bases not matched to a gene: 9. The CDR3 length is 14 residues. The CDR3 loop reads CAISLAGGGYEQYF. CDR3 nucleotide sequence: TGTGCCATCAGCTTGGCAGGGGGTGGGTACGAGCAGTACTTC.

The chain links TRBV18 to TRBJ2-3; 13 positions match TRBD2. CDR1 and CDR2 (germline): KGHSH, LQKENI. With V trimmed by 4 bases and J by 4 bases, 2 bases remained unmatched. This CDR3 region has 15 residues. CDR3 loop: CASSQGLAGSDTQYF. The CDR3 coding sequence is TGTGCCAGCTCACAGGGACTAGCGGGATCAGATACGCAGTATTTT.

Concerning this clone: The same CDR3 is also encoded by other DNA sequences in this sample. This chain uses TRBV18 with TRBJ2-7; tentatively, D is TRBD1 (6 bases). Trimming took off 3 bases at V and 0 bases at J, with 6 bases between the two ends. Germline V gene lookup returns CDR1 KGHSH and CDR2 LQKENI. There are 13 residues in the CDR3. The CDR3 DNA sequence: TGTGCCAGCTCACCGGGGGCCTCCTACGAGCAGTACTTC. Protein product: CASSPGASYEQYF.

The chain joins TRBV14 to TRBJ1-1; D not certain. This CDR3 comprises 11 residues. Trimming stripped 3 bases from V and 1 base from J, with 0 bases between. Germline V lookup: CDR1 SGHDN, CDR2 FVKESK. CDR3 residues: CASSQNTEAFF. The CDR3 DNA is TGTGCCAGCAGCCAGAACACTGAAGCTTTCTTT.

J is TRBJ2-2 and V is TRBV18; perhaps TRBD1 as D (6 bases). The germline V gene has CDR1 KGHSH and CDR2 LQKENI. Trimming shortened V by 2 bases and J by 6 bases, and 10 bases separated the two germline ends. This CDR3 spans 14 amino acids. The DNA of the CDR3 is TGTGCCAGCTCACCAAACAGGGAGTCCGGGGAGCTGTTTTTT. This sequence encodes CASSPNRESGELFF.

The sample holds a few counts of this clone. The chain couples TRBV4-1 to TRBJ1-2; D gene ambiguous. Germline-derived CDR1 and CDR2 are MGHRA and YSYEKL. The CDR3 is made up of 13 amino acids. Trimming cost V 1 base and J 3 bases, with 6 bases left between them. CDR3 DNA sequence: TGCGCCAGCAGCCAAGGACAAGACTATGGCTACACCTTC. Translation gives CASSQGQDYGYTF.

The chain employs TRBV7-9 and TRBJ2-1, with 8 bases identical to TRBD1. Germline-derived CDR1 and CDR2 are SEHNR and FQNEAQ (reference sequence). The V gene end was trimmed by 5 bases and the J gene end by 1 base; junction bases not matched to a gene: 10. CDR3 length: 17 residues. CDR3 residues: CASSTKPGQASYNEQFF. DNA of the CDR3: TGTGCCAGCAGCACAAAACCGGGACAGGCTTCCTACAATGAGCAGTTCTTC.

The V and J genes are TRBV6-6 and TRBJ2-1; unclear D gene. Germline V lookup: CDR1 MNHNY, CDR2 SVGAGI (reference sequence). The CDR3 covers 18 residues. Trimming removed 5 bases at V and 6 bases at J, with 26 bases between. The CDR3 region has the DNA TGTGCCAGCAGTCCCTTAACCCACAGTTTATGGACCCTCAATGAGCAGTTCTTC. Translated: CASSPLTHSLWTLNEQFF.

The chain employs TRBV5-1 and TRBJ1-1, with D possibly matching TRBD1 (5 bases). The germline V and J ends were trimmed by 0 bases and 7 bases, with 10 bases remaining between them. Germline CDR1 SGHRS, CDR2 YFSETQ. CDR3 size: 13 residues. CDR3: CASSLGQGLEAFF. DNA for the CDR3: TGCGCCAGCAGCTTGGGGCAGGGACTTGAAGCTTTCTTT.